What follows is one T cell receptor beta chain and its context. This sample is part of a study of blood T cell repertoires in COVID-19. Using immunoSEQ multiplex PCR, the repertoire was profiled, and TCRdb retains in-frame clones only, with some absent. The sample has approximately 470,000 clones; around 87% are singletons. Across about two dozen US areas, participants ranged in age from roughly 18 to 95 years. Allocation to cohorts depended on clinical history reported by the participants. Donors in Cohort 3 who had recovered were those with two negative PCRs, healthcare professional clearance, or resolution of their symptoms. V lost 1 base and J lost 6; bases outside the gene matches: 6. Germline assignment: CDR1 SGHRS and CDR2 YFSETQ. The CDR3 has 16 residues.

J is TRBJ2-3 and V is TRBV5-1; 12 bases match TRBD2. Sequencing was performed on PBMCs or T cells enriched from blood (not recorded which). The sequence was obtained from a woman younger than 30 who had recovered from COVID-19. This CDR3 is CASSLLAGGELDTQYF. The CDR3 nucleotides read TGCGCCAGCAGCTTGCTAGCGGGGGGGGAGTTGGATACGCAGTATTTT.